This T cell receptor beta chain emerged from a study of CD8 T cells in ankylosing spondylitis. TCRdb fed the 5' RACE reads into MiXCR, producing one record per CDR3 protein. This sample has about 340,000 distinct CDR3 sequences, with roughly 14% found just once. The sequence came from a male donor with ankylosing spondylitis or in good health (not recorded which). Sequenced: blood, either unsorted or a sorted T cell fraction (not recorded which).

CDR3 protein: CASSDRQGRYEQYF. The CDR3, as DNA: TGTGCCAGCAGTGACAGACAGGGGCGCTACGAGCAGTACTTC. The chain is built from TRBV25-1 and TRBJ2-7; 8 nucleotides align to TRBD1. The J segment lost 3 bases and the V segment lost 3 bases, leaving 4 bases of the junction unmatched. CDR3 size: 14 residues. Germline V gene lookup returns CDR1 MGHDK and CDR2 SYGVNS.